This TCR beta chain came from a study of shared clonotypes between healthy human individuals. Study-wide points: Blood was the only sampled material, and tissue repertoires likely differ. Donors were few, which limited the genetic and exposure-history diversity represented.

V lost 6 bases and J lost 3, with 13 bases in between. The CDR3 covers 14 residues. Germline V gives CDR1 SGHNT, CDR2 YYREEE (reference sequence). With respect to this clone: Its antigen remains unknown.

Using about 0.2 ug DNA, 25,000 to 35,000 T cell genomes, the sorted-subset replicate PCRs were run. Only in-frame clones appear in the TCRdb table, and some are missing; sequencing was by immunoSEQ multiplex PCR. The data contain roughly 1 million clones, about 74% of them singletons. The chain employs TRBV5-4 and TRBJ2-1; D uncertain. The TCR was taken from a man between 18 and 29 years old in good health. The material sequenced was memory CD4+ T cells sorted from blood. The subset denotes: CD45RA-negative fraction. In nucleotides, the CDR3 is TGTGCCAGCACCTCCGGCAGTAGCTACAATGAGCAGTTCTTC. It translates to CASTSGSSYNEQFF.